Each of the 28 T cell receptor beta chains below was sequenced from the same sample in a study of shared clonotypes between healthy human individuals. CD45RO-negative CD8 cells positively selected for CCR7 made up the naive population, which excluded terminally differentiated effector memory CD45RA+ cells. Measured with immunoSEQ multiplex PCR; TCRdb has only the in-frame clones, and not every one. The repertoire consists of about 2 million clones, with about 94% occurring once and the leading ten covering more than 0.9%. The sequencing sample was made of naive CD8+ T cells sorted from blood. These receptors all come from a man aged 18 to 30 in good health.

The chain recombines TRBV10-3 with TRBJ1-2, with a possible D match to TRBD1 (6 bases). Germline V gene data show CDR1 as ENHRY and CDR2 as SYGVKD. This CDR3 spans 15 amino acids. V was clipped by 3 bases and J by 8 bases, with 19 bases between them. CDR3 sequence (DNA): TGTGCCATCAGTGAAGGGCAGGGGCTAACGGGGGGCTACACCTTC. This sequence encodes CAISEGQGLTGGYTF.

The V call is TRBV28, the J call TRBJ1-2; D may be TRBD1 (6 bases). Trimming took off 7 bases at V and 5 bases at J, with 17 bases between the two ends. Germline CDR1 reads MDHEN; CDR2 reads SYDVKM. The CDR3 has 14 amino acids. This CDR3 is CASTHKGGLYGYTF. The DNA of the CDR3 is TGTGCCAGCACCCATAAAGGGGGATTGTATGGCTACACCTTC.

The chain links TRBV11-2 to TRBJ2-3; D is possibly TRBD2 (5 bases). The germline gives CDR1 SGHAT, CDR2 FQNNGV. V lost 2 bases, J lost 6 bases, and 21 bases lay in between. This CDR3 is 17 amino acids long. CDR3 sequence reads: CASSLNEDFVYVDTQYF. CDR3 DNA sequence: TGTGCCAGCAGCTTAAATGAGGACTTTGTTTACGTGGATACGCAGTATTTT.

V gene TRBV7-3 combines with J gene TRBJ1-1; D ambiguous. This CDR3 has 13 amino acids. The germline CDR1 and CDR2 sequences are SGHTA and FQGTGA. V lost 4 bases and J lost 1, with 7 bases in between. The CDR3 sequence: CASSSFTNTEAFF. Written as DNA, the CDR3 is TGTGCCAGCAGCTCCTTTACGAACACTGAAGCTTTCTTT.

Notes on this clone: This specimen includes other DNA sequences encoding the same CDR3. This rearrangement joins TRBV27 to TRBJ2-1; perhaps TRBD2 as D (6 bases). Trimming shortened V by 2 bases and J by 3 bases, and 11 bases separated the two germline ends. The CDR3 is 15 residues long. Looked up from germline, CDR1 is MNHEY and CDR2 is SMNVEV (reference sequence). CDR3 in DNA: TGTGCCAGCAGTTTAACCGCGGGACTCTACAATGAGCAGTTCTTC. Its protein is CASSLTAGLYNEQFF.

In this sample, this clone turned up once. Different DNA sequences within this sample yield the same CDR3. CDR3 residues: CASSLGAYEQYF. The CDR3 DNA sequence: TGTGCCAGCAGCTTGGGTGCCTACGAGCAGTACTTC. J is TRBJ2-7 and V is TRBV7-9; D unresolved. Per the germline V gene, CDR1 is SEHNR and CDR2 is FQNEAQ (reference sequence). The CDR3 has 12 amino acids. Trimming stripped 3 bases from V and 2 bases from J, with 5 bases between.

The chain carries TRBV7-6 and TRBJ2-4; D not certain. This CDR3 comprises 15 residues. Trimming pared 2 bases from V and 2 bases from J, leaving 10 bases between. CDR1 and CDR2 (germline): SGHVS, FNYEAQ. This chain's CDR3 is CASSLNQESKNIQYF. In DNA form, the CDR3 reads TGTGCCAGCAGCTTAAACCAGGAGTCCAAAAACATTCAGTACTTC.

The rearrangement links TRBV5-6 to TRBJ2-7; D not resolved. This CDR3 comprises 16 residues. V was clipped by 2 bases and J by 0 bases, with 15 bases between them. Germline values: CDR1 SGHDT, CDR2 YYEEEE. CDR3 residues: CASSLGSAIFSYEQYF. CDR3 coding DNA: TGTGCCAGCAGCTTAGGTTCGGCGATCTTCTCCTACGAGCAGTACTTC.

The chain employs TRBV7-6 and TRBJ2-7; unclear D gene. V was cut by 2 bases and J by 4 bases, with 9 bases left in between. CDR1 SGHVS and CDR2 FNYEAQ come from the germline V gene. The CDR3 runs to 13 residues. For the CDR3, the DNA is TGTGCCAGCAGCTTAAACACGGCTTACGAGCAGTACTTC. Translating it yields CASSLNTAYEQYF.

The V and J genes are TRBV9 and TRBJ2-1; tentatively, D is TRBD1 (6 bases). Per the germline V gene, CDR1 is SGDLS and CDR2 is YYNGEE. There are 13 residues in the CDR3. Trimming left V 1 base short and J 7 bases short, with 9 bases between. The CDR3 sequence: CASSVTGRNEQFF. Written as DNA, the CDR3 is TGTGCCAGCAGCGTAACAGGGAGAAATGAGCAGTTCTTC.

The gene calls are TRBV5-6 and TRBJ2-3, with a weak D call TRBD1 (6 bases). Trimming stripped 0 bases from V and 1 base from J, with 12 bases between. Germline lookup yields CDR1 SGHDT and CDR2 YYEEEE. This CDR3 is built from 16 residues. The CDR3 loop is CASSLGGPGGTDTQYF. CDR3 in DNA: TGTGCCAGCAGCTTGGGGGGACCAGGGGGCACAGATACGCAGTATTTT.

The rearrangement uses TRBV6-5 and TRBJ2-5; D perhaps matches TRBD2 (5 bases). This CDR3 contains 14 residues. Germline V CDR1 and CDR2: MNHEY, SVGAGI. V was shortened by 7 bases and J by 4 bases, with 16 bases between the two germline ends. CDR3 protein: CASKIGDEGETQYF. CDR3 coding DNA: TGTGCCAGCAAGATTGGTGATGAGGGAGAGACCCAGTACTTC.

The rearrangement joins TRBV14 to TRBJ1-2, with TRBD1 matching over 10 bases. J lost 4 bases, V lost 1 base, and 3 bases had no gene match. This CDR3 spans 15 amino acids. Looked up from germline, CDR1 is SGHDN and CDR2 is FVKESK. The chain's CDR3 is CASSQARTGGYGYTF. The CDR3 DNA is TGTGCCAGCAGCCAAGCTCGGACAGGGGGCTATGGCTACACCTTC.

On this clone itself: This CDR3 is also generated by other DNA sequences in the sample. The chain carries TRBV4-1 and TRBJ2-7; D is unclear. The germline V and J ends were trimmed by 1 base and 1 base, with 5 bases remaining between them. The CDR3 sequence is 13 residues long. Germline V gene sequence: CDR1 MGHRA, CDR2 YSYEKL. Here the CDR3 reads CASSQVLSYEQYF. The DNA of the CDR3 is TGCGCCAGCAGCCAAGTACTATCCTACGAGCAGTACTTC.

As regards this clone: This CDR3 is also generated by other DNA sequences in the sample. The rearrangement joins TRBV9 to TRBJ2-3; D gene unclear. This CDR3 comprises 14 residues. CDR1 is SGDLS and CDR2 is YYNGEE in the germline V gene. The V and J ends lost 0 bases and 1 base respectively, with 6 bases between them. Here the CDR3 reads CASSVEGRTDTQYF. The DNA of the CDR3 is TGTGCCAGCAGCGTAGAAGGGCGCACAGATACGCAGTATTTT. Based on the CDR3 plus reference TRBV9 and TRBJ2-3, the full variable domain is DSGVTQTPKHLITATGQRVTLRCSPRSGDLSVYWYQQSLDQGLQFLIQYYNGEERAKGNILERFSAQQFPDLHSELNLSSLELGDSALYFCASSVEGRTDTQYFGPGTRLTVL.

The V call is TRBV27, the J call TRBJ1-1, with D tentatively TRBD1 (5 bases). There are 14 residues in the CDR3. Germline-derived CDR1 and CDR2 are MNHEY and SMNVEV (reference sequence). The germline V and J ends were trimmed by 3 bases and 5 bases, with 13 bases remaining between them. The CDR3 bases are TGTGCCAGCAGTTTGGGGGGGTGGAAAACTGAAGCTTTCTTT. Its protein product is CASSLGGWKTEAFF.

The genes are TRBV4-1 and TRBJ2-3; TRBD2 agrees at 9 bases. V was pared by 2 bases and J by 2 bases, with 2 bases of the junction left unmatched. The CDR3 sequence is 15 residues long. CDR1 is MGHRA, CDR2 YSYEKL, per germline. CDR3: CASSQRLADTDTQYF. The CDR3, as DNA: TGCGCCAGCAGCCAACGACTAGCGGACACAGATACGCAGTATTTT.

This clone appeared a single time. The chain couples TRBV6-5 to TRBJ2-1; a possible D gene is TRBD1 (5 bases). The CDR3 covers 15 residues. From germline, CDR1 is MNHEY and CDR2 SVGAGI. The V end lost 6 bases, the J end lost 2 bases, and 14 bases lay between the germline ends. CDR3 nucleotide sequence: TGTGCCAGCAGCTGGACAAACGTTCCCTACAATGAGCAGTTCTTC. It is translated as CASSWTNVPYNEQFF.

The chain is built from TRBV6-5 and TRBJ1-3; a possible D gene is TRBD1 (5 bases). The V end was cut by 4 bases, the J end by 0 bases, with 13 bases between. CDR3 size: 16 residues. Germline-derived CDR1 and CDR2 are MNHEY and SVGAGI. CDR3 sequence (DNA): TGTGCCAGCAGTTCGCACCCAGACAGCTCTGGAAACACCATATATTTT. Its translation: CASSSHPDSSGNTIYF.

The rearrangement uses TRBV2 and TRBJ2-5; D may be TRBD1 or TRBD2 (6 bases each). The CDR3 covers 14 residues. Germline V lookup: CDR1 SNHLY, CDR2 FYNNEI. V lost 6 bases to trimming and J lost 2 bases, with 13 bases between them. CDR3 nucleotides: TGTGCCAGCAGGAGAGGGGGGAATCAAGAGACCCAGTACTTC. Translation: CASRRGGNQETQYF.

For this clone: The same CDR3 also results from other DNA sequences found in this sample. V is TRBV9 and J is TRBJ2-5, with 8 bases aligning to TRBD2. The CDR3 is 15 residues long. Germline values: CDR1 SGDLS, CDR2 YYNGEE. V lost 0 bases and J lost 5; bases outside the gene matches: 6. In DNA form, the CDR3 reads TGTGCCAGCAGCGTAGCGGGACTAGGGTGGGAGACCCAGTACTTC. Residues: CASSVAGLGWETQYF.

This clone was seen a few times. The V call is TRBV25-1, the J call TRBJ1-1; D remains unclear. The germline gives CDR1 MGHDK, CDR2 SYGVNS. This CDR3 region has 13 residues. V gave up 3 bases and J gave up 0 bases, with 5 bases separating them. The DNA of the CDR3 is TGTGCCAGCAGTGACAGAGTGAACACTGAAGCTTTCTTT. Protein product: CASSDRVNTEAFF. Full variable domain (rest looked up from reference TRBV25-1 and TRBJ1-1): EADIYQTPRYLVIGTGKKITLECSQTMGHDKMYWYQQDPGMELHLIHYSYGVNSTEKGDLSSESTVSRIRTEHFPLTLESARPSHTSQYLCASSDRVNTEAFFGQGTRLTVV.

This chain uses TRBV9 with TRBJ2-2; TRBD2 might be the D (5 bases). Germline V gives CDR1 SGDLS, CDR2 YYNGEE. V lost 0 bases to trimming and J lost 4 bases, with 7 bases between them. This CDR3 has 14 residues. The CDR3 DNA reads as TGTGCCAGCAGCGTAGCTCGGGGCACCGGGGAGCTGTTTTTT. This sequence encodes CASSVARGTGELFF. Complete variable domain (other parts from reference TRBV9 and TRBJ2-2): DSGVTQTPKHLITATGQRVTLRCSPRSGDLSVYWYQQSLDQGLQFLIQYYNGEERAKGNILERFSAQQFPDLHSELNLSSLELGDSALYFCASSVARGTGELFFGEGSRLTVL.

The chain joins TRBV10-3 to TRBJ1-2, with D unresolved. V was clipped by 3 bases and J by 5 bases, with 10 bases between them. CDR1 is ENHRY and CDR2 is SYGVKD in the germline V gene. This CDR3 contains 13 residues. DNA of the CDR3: TGTGCCATCAGTGAAGACCTTTTATATGGCTACACCTTC. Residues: CAISEDLLYGYTF.

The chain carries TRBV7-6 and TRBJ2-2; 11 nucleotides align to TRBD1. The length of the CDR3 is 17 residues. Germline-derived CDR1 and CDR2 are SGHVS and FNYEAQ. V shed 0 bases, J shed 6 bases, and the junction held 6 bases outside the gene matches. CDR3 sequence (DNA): TGTGCCAGCAGCTTAGCGATGGACAGGGGGCGGTCCGGGGAGCTGTTTTTT. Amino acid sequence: CASSLAMDRGRSGELFF.

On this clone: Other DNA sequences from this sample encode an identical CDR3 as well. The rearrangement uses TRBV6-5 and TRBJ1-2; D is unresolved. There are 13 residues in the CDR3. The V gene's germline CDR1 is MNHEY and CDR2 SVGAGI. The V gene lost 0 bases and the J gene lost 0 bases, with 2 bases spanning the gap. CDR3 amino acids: CASSYSANYGYTF. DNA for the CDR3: TGTGCCAGCAGTTACTCAGCTAACTATGGCTACACCTTC.

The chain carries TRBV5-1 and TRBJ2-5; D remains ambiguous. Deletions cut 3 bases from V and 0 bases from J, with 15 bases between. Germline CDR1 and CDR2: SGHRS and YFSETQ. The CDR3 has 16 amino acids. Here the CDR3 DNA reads TGCGCCAGCAGCTATGCCGAGATTCTGTACCAAGAGACCCAGTACTTC. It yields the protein CASSYAEILYQETQYF.

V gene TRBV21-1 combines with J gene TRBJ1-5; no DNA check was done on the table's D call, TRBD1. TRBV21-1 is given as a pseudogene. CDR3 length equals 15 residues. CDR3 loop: CASSKGGQRNQPQHF. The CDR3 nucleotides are TGTGCCAGCAGCAAAGGAGGACAGCGCAATCAGCCCCAGCATTTT.